The 21 T cell receptor beta chains presented below share a single source sample, sequenced in a study of blood T cell repertoires in COVID-19. Profiled with immunoSEQ multiplex PCR; TCRdb holds only in-frame clones, not every one. The sample consists of 50,000 to 65,000 clones, just over 70% of them appearing once. Sequenced sample: PBMCs or T cells enriched from blood (not recorded which). Source of these receptors: a woman aged 55-70 years who had been exposed to COVID-19.

V and J are TRBV2 and TRBJ1-1; D is ambiguous. CDR1 is SNHLY, CDR2 FYNNEI, per germline. The CDR3 consists of 15 residues. Trimming removed 2 bases from V and 3 bases from J, with 13 bases in between. The DNA of the CDR3 is TGTGCCAGCAGTGAATTCACATCCACGTACACTGAAGCTTTCTTT. Residues: CASSEFTSTYTEAFF.

This clone came up a few times. This rearrangement joins TRBV7-9 to TRBJ1-4; the D is unclear. The CDR3 consists of 15 residues. Trimming took off 1 base at V and 9 bases at J, with 15 bases between the two ends. Germline V CDR1 and CDR2: SEHNR, FQNEAQ (reference sequence). The DNA for the CDR3 is TGTGCCAGCAGCTTAGTTTCCCGGGATAGTCAAAAACTGTTTTTT. It encodes CASSLVSRDSQKLFF.

This clone was seen only once. The gene calls are TRBV7-8 and TRBJ1-6, with TRBD1 matching 9 bases. The CDR3 has 22 amino acids. Germline CDR1 and CDR2: SGHVS and FQNEAQ. The ends lost 1 base at V and 5 bases at J; junction bases unmatched: 21. CDR3 region: CASSLVSSPGTGRMRDNSPLHF. The CDR3, as DNA: TGTGCCAGCAGCTTAGTTTCTAGCCCCGGGACAGGGCGCATGAGAGATAATTCACCCCTCCACTTT.

This clone occurred a few times. The chain recombines TRBV9 with TRBJ1-1; D not certain. Germline CDR1 and CDR2: SGDLS and YYNGEE. The CDR3 length is 13 residues. Trimming removed 0 bases at V and 6 bases at J, with 9 bases between. The DNA for the CDR3 is TGTGCCAGCAGCGTAGGCCTAGGCTCTGAAGCTTTCTTT. Its protein is CASSVGLGSEAFF.

V and J are TRBV7-2 and TRBJ1-5; TRBD1 is a possible D gene (5 bases). Trimming removed 0 bases from V and 0 bases from J, with 9 bases in between. CDR3 length: 16 residues. Germline loops: CDR1 SGHTA, CDR2 FQGNSA. The CDR3 nucleotides read TGTGCCAGCAGCTTAGCGCCAGGGTTTAGCAATCAGCCCCAGCATTTT. Protein sequence: CASSLAPGFSNQPQHF.

Only one count was recorded for this clone. The chain is built from TRBV6-5 and TRBJ2-7, with a tentative D call TRBD2 (6 bases). This CDR3 is 16 amino acids long. Germline V gives CDR1 MNHEY, CDR2 SVGAGI. V lost 1 base and J lost 0, with 13 bases in between. The CDR3 region is CASSYFPQRVSYEQYF. In DNA form, the CDR3 reads TGTGCCAGCAGTTACTTCCCCCAGCGGGTCTCCTACGAGCAGTACTTC.

Here the CDR3 reads CASSLTGQQAQSAFF. The CDR3 nucleotides read TGTGCCAGCAGCTTAACAGGACAGCAAGCACAGAGCGCTTTCTTT. The gene calls are TRBV5-4 and TRBJ1-1; weak D call: TRBD1 (6 bases). From germline, CDR1 is SGHNT and CDR2 YYREEE (reference sequence). Trimming stripped 2 bases from V and 11 bases from J, with 22 bases between. The CDR3 extends over 15 amino acids.

V gene TRBV5-1 combines with J gene TRBJ1-1; D possibly corresponds to TRBD1 (5 bases). Germline V gene data show CDR1 as SGHRS and CDR2 as YFSETQ. CDR3 length: 17 residues. The V end was cut by 1 base, the J end by 4 bases, with 20 bases between. CDR3 protein: CASSLLGTTVIGTEAFF. The CDR3 nucleotides read TGCGCCAGCAGCTTGCTCGGAACGACAGTGATTGGCACTGAAGCTTTCTTT.

The rearrangement joins TRBV7-9 to TRBJ1-4; possibly TRBD1 for D (5 bases). The V end lost 5 bases, the J end lost 6 bases, and 13 bases lay between the germline ends. Germline CDR1 is SEHNR and CDR2 is FQNEAQ (reference sequence). The CDR3 runs to 14 residues. The CDR3 nucleotides are TGTGCCAGCAGCCGTTCGTTGACAGATGAAAAACTGTTTTTT. Translated, it gives CASSRSLTDEKLFF.

This clone was recorded at least ten times. The rearrangement joins TRBV5-1 to TRBJ1-3; 9 positions agree with TRBD1. V lost 3 bases, J lost 8 bases, and 6 bases stayed unmatched. Germline CDR1 SGHRS, CDR2 YFSETQ. The CDR3 extends over 14 amino acids. CDR3 sequence reads: CASSSGTGWDTIYF. CDR3 nucleotide sequence: TGCGCCAGCAGCTCCGGGACAGGGTGGGACACCATATATTTT.

The CDR3 bases are TGCGCCAGCAGCCAAGATATTGGGACAGGGAGGAAAGAGCAGTACTTC. This translates into CASSQDIGTGRKEQYF. The chain has TRBV4-1 and TRBJ2-7, with TRBD1 matching 9 bases. The CDR3 totals 16 residues. Germline CDR1 reads MGHRA; CDR2 reads YSYEKL. Trimming took 0 bases from V and 7 from J; bases not matched to a gene: 10.

The V and J genes are TRBV30 and TRBJ1-6; D is ambiguous. The germline V gene encodes CDR1 GTSNPN and CDR2 SVGIG (reference sequence). Trimming took off 3 bases at V and 7 bases at J, with 13 bases between the two ends. The CDR3 totals 14 residues. The DNA of the CDR3 is TGTGCCTGGAGGGGTCCAGGAAGGAATTCACCCCTCCACTTT. Its translation is CAWRGPGRNSPLHF.

The chain recombines TRBV7-2 with TRBJ1-1; 7 positions match TRBD1. V gave up 5 bases and J gave up 6 bases; unmatched junction bases: 6. Germline CDR1 SGHTA, CDR2 FQGNSA. The CDR3 runs 13 residues. This chain's CDR3 is CASSRDSPSEAFF. The CDR3, as DNA: TGTGCCAGCAGCCGGGACAGTCCATCTGAAGCTTTCTTT.

J is TRBJ1-3 and V is TRBV19; 8 bases are shared with TRBD1. This CDR3 is 16 amino acids long. V shed 5 bases, J shed 0 bases, and the junction held 6 bases outside the gene matches. Germline V CDR1 and CDR2: LNHDA, SQIVND (reference sequence). The CDR3: CASSVSGQDSGNTIYF. The CDR3 coding sequence is TGTGCCAGTAGTGTCTCGGGACAGGACTCTGGAAACACCATATATTTT. Full variable domain (rest looked up from reference TRBV19 and TRBJ1-3): DGGITQSPKYLFRKEGQNVTLSCEQNLNHDAMYWYRQDPGQGLRLIYYSQIVNDFQKGDIAEGYSVSREKKESFPLTVTSAQKNPTAFYLCASSVSGQDSGNTIYFGEGSWLTVV.

The chain links TRBV19 to TRBJ2-1; possible D gene TRBD1, 5 bases. The CDR3 sequence is 15 residues long. Trimming pared 5 bases from V and 7 bases from J, leaving 18 bases between. Per germline, CDR1 LNHDA and CDR2 SQIVND (reference sequence). The CDR3 region has the DNA TGTGCCAGTAGTGATCGTTTGCAGGGAAAGAATGAGCAGTTCTTC. Amino acids: CASSDRLQGKNEQFF. Supplemented by reference TRBV19 and TRBJ2-1, the full variable domain reads DGGITQSPKYLFRKEGQNVTLSCEQNLNHDAMYWYRQDPGQGLRLIYYSQIVNDFQKGDIAEGYSVSREKKESFPLTVTSAQKNPTAFYLCASSDRLQGKNEQFFGPGTRLTVL.

The rearrangement links TRBV3-1 (or the pseudogene TRBV3-2) to TRBJ2-3, with 9 bases fitting TRBD1. This CDR3 comprises 14 residues. V lost 4 bases to trimming and J lost 4 bases; unmatched junction nucleotides: 3. CDR1 and CDR2 from the germline V gene are LGHDT and YNNKEL (reference sequence). CDR3: CASSRQGGPDTQYF. CDR3 nucleotides: TGTGCCAGCAGCCGACAGGGGGGCCCAGATACGCAGTATTTT.

The V and J genes are TRBV5-8 and TRBJ2-7, with D perhaps TRBD2 (6 bases). CDR1 SGHTS and CDR2 YDEGEE come from the germline V gene. CDR3 size: 15 residues. Trimming left V 4 bases short and J 3 bases short, with 17 bases between. CDR3 residues: CASSRRGLEGYEQYF. CDR3 nucleotides: TGTGCCAGCAGCCGGAGGGGTCTCGAGGGCTACGAGCAGTACTTC.

This rearrangement joins TRBV6-5 to TRBJ2-4, with D maybe TRBD1 (6 bases). Between the trimmed V and J ends, which lost 6 bases and 3 bases, there was a span of 15 bases. The CDR3 sequence is 15 residues long. Germline CDR1 reads MNHEY; CDR2 reads SVGAGI. The CDR3 here is CASSPGETGKNIQYF. DNA for the CDR3: TGTGCCAGCAGCCCAGGGGAAACCGGCAAAAACATTCAGTACTTC.

V gene TRBV27 combines with J gene TRBJ2-7; 9 nucleotides match TRBD1. Per the germline V gene, CDR1 is MNHEY and CDR2 is SMNVEV (reference sequence). With V trimmed by 9 bases and J by 3 bases, 6 bases remained unmatched. The CDR3 loop spans 13 amino acids. In DNA form, the CDR3 reads TGTGCCAGTAAAGGGACAGGGCGCTACGAGCAGTACTTC. Translation: CASKGTGRYEQYF.

The chain links TRBV24-1 to TRBJ1-1; D perhaps matches TRBD1 (5 bases). The CDR3 runs to 12 residues. V lost 1 base, J lost 11 bases, and 10 bases lay in between. The germline V gene has CDR1 KGHDR and CDR2 SFDVKD. This CDR3 is CATSDLRGRAFF. The DNA for the CDR3 is TGTGCCACCAGTGATTTACGGGGGAGGGCTTTCTTT.

This clone was observed at least ten times. The rearrangement joins TRBV19 to TRBJ1-1; 7 bases align to TRBD1. V gave up 7 bases and J gave up 0 bases; unmatched junction bases: 11. Germline V gives CDR1 LNHDA, CDR2 SQIVND (reference sequence). CDR3 length: 16 amino acids. CDR3 sequence: CASIARDRKMNTEAFF. Written as DNA, the CDR3 is TGTGCCAGTATTGCTCGGGACAGAAAGATGAACACTGAAGCTTTCTTT.